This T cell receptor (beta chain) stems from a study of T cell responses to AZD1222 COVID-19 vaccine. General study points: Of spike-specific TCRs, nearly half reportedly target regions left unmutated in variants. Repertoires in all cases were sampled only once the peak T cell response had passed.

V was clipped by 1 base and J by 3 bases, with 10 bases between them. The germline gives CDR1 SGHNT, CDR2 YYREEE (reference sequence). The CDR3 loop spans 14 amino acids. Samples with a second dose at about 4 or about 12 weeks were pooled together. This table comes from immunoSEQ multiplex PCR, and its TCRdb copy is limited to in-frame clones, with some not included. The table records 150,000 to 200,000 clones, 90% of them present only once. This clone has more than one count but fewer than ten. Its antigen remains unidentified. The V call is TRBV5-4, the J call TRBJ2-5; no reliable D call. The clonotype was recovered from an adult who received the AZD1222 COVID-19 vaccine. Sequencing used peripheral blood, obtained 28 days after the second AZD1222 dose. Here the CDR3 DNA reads TGTGCCAGCAGCTTGATATCAGCTAAAGAGACCCAGTACTTC. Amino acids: CASSLISAKETQYF.